A selection of T cell receptor beta chains follows, all from one sample in a study of blood T cell repertoires in COVID-19. Data came from immunoSEQ multiplex PCR; TCRdb stores just in-frame clones and leaves some out. This table holds about 100,000 clones, roughly 84% found once. The specimen was peripheral blood. These receptors were collected from a human donor in a cohort sampled during active COVID-19. Each CDR3 is given with its conserved first and last residue. The D gene is left open where the match is weak. Clone size, where shown, is once, few, many, or a class for clones that have expanded.

>TRBV2|TRBJ2-7|-|-
TGTGCCAGCAACCCCCAGGGCTTCTCCTACGAGCAGTACTTC
CASNPQGFSYEQYF
>TRBV4-1|TRBJ2-7|-|few
TGCGCCAGCAGCCAAGATTTAGTACCTTCCGAGCAGTACTTC
CASSQDLVPSEQYF
>TRBV10-1|TRBJ2-2|TRBD1|-
TGCGCCAGCAGTTCCGACAGGGACACCGGGGAGCTGTTTTTT
CASSSDRDTGELFF
>TRBV10-3|TRBJ2-1|TRBD2|-
TGTGCCATCAGGGGTGTGGGGGGGAATTTCTCCTACAATGAGCAGTTCTTC
CAIRGVGGNFSYNEQFF
>TRBV30|TRBJ2-5|TRBD1|once
TGTGCCTGGGGAACAGGGGGGGAGACCCAGTACTTC
CAWGTGGETQYF
>TRBV12-5|TRBJ2-7|TRBD1|-
TGTGCTAGTGCCAGCCAGGGGGCGGCCTACGAGCAGTACTTC
CASASQGAAYEQYF
>TRBV6-5|TRBJ2-7|-|-
TGTGCCAGCAGTTATCTGGGGCACCCAAACCCCTACGAGCAGTACTTC
CASSYLGHPNPYEQYF
>TRBV18|TRBJ2-5|-|-
TGTGCCAGCTCACCGGGGACTGTAACGACCCAGTACTTC
CASSPGTVTTQYF
>TRBV18|TRBJ1-1|-|-
TGTGCCAGCTCACCTGAGACAATGAACACTGAAGCTTTCTTT
CASSPETMNTEAFF
>TRBV27|TRBJ1-2|-|-
TGTGCCAGCAGTTCTACAGGGCGAAACCTCCGCCTCTATGGCTACACCTTC
CASSSTGRNLRLYGYTF
>TRBV6-5|TRBJ2-3|-|-
TGTGCCAGCAGAAACCAGGGTGCAGATACGCAGTATTTT
CASRNQGADTQYF
>TRBV5-4|TRBJ2-6|TRBD1|-
TGTGCCAGCAGCCAACGGGACAGGGGGTTTGGGGCCAACGTCCTGACTTTC
CASSQRDRGFGANVLTF
>TRBV19|TRBJ1-3|-|-
TGTGCCAGTAGTTTACAGGGAACTGGAAACACCATATATTTT
CASSLQGTGNTIYF
>TRBV20-1|TRBJ2-2|TRBD2|few
TGCAGTGCTAGTATGGGACTAGTGGGGGCCGGGGAGCTGTTTTTT
CSASMGLVGAGELFF
>TRBV6-2/TRBV6-3|TRBJ2-1|TRBD2|-
TGTGCCAGCAGTTCCCCGACTAGCGGGGGACACAATGAGCAGTTCTTC
CASSSPTSGGHNEQFF
>TRBV5-5|TRBJ1-5|-|-
TGTGCCAGCAGCTTGGAGGGGATTACCAATCAGCCCCAGCATTTT
CASSLEGITNQPQHF
>TRBV5-1|TRBJ1-4|TRBD1|-
TGCGCCAGCAGCTCGACAGGGGGATCAAATGAAAAACTGTTTTTT
CASSSTGGSNEKLFF
>TRBV27|TRBJ1-3|-|few
TGTGCCAGTCGACTGAACTCTGGAAACACCATATATTTT
CASRLNSGNTIYF
>TRBV29-1|TRBJ1-2|-|-
TGCAGCGTTGGAGGCAGCTATGGCTACACCTTC
CSVGGSYGYTF
>TRBV7-9|TRBJ2-3|TRBD2|-
TGTGCCAGCAGCTTGCTAGCGGGAGTAATGGGCACAGATACGCAGTATTTT
CASSLLAGVMGTDTQYF
>TRBV3-1/TRBV3-2|TRBJ1-6|TRBD1|-
TGTGCCAGCAGCCACAGCTCGACAGGGGATAATTCACCCCTCCACTTT
CASSHSSTGDNSPLHF
>TRBV5-1|TRBJ2-3|TRBD2|-
TGCGCCAGCAGCTTGGCCAGGACTAGCGGGGAGATCACAGATACGCAGTATTTT
CASSLARTSGEITDTQYF
>TRBV7-2|TRBJ1-6|-|-
TGTGCCAGCAGCAAACAGGGTCTTAATTCACCCCTCCACTTT
CASSKQGLNSPLHF
>TRBV7-2|TRBJ2-1|TRBD2|-
TGTGCCAGCAGTCAAACGGGGGGGCCTAACAATGAGCAGTTCTTC
CASSQTGGPNNEQFF
>TRBV18|TRBJ2-1|-|-
TGTGCCAGCTCACCAGGGCTAGCGAGAAATGAGCAGTTCTTC
CASSPGLARNEQFF
>TRBV19|TRBJ1-5|-|-
TGTGCCAGTGGGGCCCCAGAAATTAGCAATCAGCCCCAGCATTTT
CASGAPEISNQPQHF
>TRBV5-5|TRBJ1-2|-|few
TGTGCCAGCAGCTACCCCGCCAGGGGTAACTATGGCTACACCTTC
CASSYPARGNYGYTF
>TRBV9|TRBJ1-4|TRBD1|-
TGTGCCAGCAGCCCCGGGGGACAGGTTTCGGAAAAACTGTTTTTT
CASSPGGQVSEKLFF